The TCR beta chain under discussion was sequenced for a study of blood T cell repertoires in COVID-19. Overall study: Acute-phase and convalescent COVID-19 samples originated in the United States, Italy and Spain. PBMCs, B-cell-depleted T cells, or T cells were the source of the cDNA or gDNA that made up the material.

In the original processing: Counts of nucleated cells, estimated from reference gene primer amplification, were obtained. Assay: immunoSEQ multiplex PCR; the TCRdb copy retains only in-frame clones and omits some. The V and J calls and the clone size are those of that table, but D and trimming were determined from the DNA. The sample shows 130,000 to 150,000 clones, roughly 80% of them seen only once. The sequenced sample was peripheral blood. The sequence was collected from a human donor in a cohort sampled during active COVID-19.

The CDR3 DNA reads TGTGCCAGCAGCTCAGAGGGGACAGGGAATTCACCCCTCCACTTT. It yields the protein CASSSEGTGNSPLHF. This chain connects TRBV7-9 to TRBJ1-6; 9 bases match TRBD1. The CDR3 runs 15 residues. After removal of 4 bases from V and 7 bases from J, the junction contained 5 bases not matched to a gene. In germline, CDR1 is SEHNR, CDR2 FQNEAQ (reference sequence).